What follows is one T cell receptor (beta chain) and its context. The V and J ends lost 3 bases and 8 bases respectively, with 16 bases between them. CDR1 SGHTA and CDR2 FQGNSA come from the germline V gene. The CDR3 is 15 amino acids. The data derive from a study of control samples from healthy donors and cancer patients. Clones were read by immunoSEQ multiplex PCR, and TCRdb kept only the in-frame ones, dropping some. The repertoire holds about 97,000 clones, with roughly 90% as singletons. This chain connects TRBV7-2 to TRBJ2-2, with D uncertain. This receptor was identified in a man aged 25 to 40 in good health. The sample comprised blood. The DNA of the CDR3 is TGTGCCAGCAGCTTTGGGCAGAAACCCAGTGGGGAGCTGTTTTTT. As protein: CASSFGQKPSGELFF.